The 13 T cell receptor beta chains listed next were all sequenced from one sample in a study of shared clonotypes between healthy human individuals. Sequenced by immunoSEQ multiplex PCR; TCRdb stores in-frame clones only, minus some. This sample has about 990,000 clones, with more than 75% found just once. Material: memory CD4+ T cells from PBMCs. Subset noted: CD45RA-negative fraction. All receptors derive from a young man in good health. Some clones in this sample may be carry-over from other donors' samples.

This clone was seen a single time. V is TRBV27 and J is TRBJ1-2; tentative D call: TRBD1 (6 bases). V lost 3 bases and J lost 0, with 14 bases in between. There are 16 residues in the CDR3. Germline V gene data show CDR1 as MNHEY and CDR2 as SMNVEV (reference sequence). This chain's CDR3 is CASSFRGDNPNYGYTF. DNA for the CDR3: TGTGCCAGCAGTTTCAGGGGCGACAATCCTAACTATGGCTACACCTTC.

This chain connects TRBV4-1 to TRBJ2-1, with TRBD2 matching 7 bases. This CDR3 contains 13 residues. The germline V gene encodes CDR1 MGHRA and CDR2 YSYEKL. The V gene end was trimmed by 0 bases and the J gene end by 9 bases; junction bases not matched to a gene: 2. The CDR3 sequence is CASSQESSGEQFF. The CDR3 DNA reads TGCGCCAGCAGCCAAGAGTCTAGCGGTGAGCAGTTCTTC.

This chain uses TRBV5-1 with TRBJ1-6; no clear D. V gave up 5 bases and J gave up 5 bases, with 2 bases separating them. The length of the CDR3 is 11 residues. Germline CDR1 and CDR2: SGHRS and YFSETQ. CDR3 nucleotide sequence: TGCGCCAGCAGTGATAATTCACCCCTCCACTTT. Amino acids: CASSDNSPLHF.

The rearrangement joins TRBV2 to TRBJ2-7; D may be TRBD1 (6 bases). Trimming stripped 6 bases from V and 0 bases from J, with 12 bases between. This CDR3 region has 14 residues. CDR1 is SNHLY, CDR2 FYNNEI, per germline. DNA for the CDR3: TGTGCCAGCAGGGGGACACAGAGCTCCTACGAGCAGTACTTC. Translated: CASRGTQSSYEQYF.

This clone was seen many times. Other DNA sequences in this specimen translate into the identical CDR3. J is TRBJ2-6 and V is TRBV7-9; D not resolved. V was pared by 4 bases and J by 11 bases, with 9 bases between. Germline loops: CDR1 SEHNR, CDR2 FQNEAQ (reference sequence). The CDR3 is 12 residues long. CDR3 region: CASSSKEDVLTF. The DNA for the CDR3 is TGTGCCAGCAGCTCTAAAGAAGACGTCCTGACTTTC.

CDR3 nucleotide sequence: TGTGCCACCAGCAGACACCACCTGGGGTCCTACGAGCAGTACTTC. Its translation is CATSRHHLGSYEQYF. The chain couples TRBV15 to TRBJ2-7, with D uncertain. Germline CDR1 reads LNHNV; CDR2 reads YYDKDF (reference sequence). This CDR3 is 15 amino acids long. V lost 2 bases and J lost 1, with 12 bases in between.

The chain combines TRBV28 with TRBJ1-1; 9 bases agree with TRBD1. Germline V CDR1 and CDR2: MDHEN, SYDVKM. Germline trimming cut 6 bases from V and 6 bases from J; bases unmatched to any gene: 8. This CDR3 has 14 amino acids. The CDR3 DNA reads TGTGCCAGCAGCAAACAGGGGGCTCCCCCTGAAGCTTTCTTT. Its protein is CASSKQGAPPEAFF.

This chain uses TRBV28 with TRBJ1-2; 8 bases agree with TRBD1. Germline CDR1 is MDHEN and CDR2 is SYDVKM. CDR3 size: 13 residues. V dropped 6 bases and J dropped 3; count of bases not matched to a gene: 3. The CDR3 spells CASRDRGDYGYTF. The DNA for the CDR3 is TGTGCCAGCAGAGACAGGGGTGACTATGGCTACACCTTC.

This clone occurred a few times. V usage is TRBV19 and J usage is TRBJ2-1; D remains unclear. The CDR3 loop spans 14 amino acids. V was shortened by 5 bases and J by 0 bases, with 8 bases between the two germline ends. The germline CDR1 and CDR2 sequences are LNHDA and SQIVND (reference sequence). CDR3 region: CASSGLGSYNEQFF. In DNA form, the CDR3 reads TGTGCCAGTAGTGGCCTAGGCTCCTACAATGAGCAGTTCTTC.

This chain joins TRBV28 and TRBJ2-5; 16 nucleotides align to TRBD2. Germline lookup yields CDR1 MDHEN and CDR2 SYDVKM. Unmatched junction bases numbered 0, after V lost 2 bases and J lost 9 bases. This CDR3 contains 14 residues. The CDR3 loop reads CASSLGTSGRAQYF. The CDR3 coding sequence is TGTGCCAGCAGTTTAGGGACTAGCGGGAGGGCCCAGTACTTC. The full variable domain, completed using reference TRBV28 and TRBJ2-5, is DVKVTQSSRYLVKRTGEKVFLECVQDMDHENMFWYRQDPGLGLRLIYFSYDVKMKEKGDIPEGYSVSREKKERFSLILESASTNQTSMYLCASSLGTSGRAQYFGPGTRLLVL.

Many counts were recorded for this clone. The chain is built from TRBV5-1 and TRBJ1-2; 8 bases align to TRBD1. The V gene's germline CDR1 is SGHRS and CDR2 YFSETQ. The CDR3 contains 13 residues. V shed 4 bases, J shed 8 bases, and the junction held 7 bases outside the gene matches. CDR3 residues: CASSGGGQGGYTF. The CDR3 DNA reads TGCGCCAGCAGCGGTGGAGGACAGGGAGGCTACACCTTC.

A word on this clone: Other DNA sequences in the sample encode the same CDR3. The V and J genes are TRBV5-4 and TRBJ2-5; D is uncertain. Germline V CDR1 and CDR2: SGHNT, YYREEE (reference sequence). V was shortened by 1 base and J by 5 bases, with 6 bases between the two germline ends. The CDR3 length is 12 residues. This CDR3 reads CASSLLQETQYF. The CDR3 nucleotides are TGTGCCAGCAGCTTGTTACAGGAGACCCAGTACTTC.

This chain uses TRBV28 with TRBJ2-2; D is unresolved. Trimming left V 2 bases short and J 2 bases short, with 12 bases between. Germline V gives CDR1 MDHEN, CDR2 SYDVKM. The CDR3 is made up of 16 amino acids. CDR3 in amino acids: CASSLPLGSNTGELFF. As DNA, the CDR3 is TGTGCCAGCAGTTTACCCCTGGGGTCTAACACCGGGGAGCTGTTTTTT.